This TCR beta chain stems from a study of cytotoxic CD8 clonotypes in ibrutinib-treated CLL. Study-wide context: Partial responses totalled approximately 25 and complete responses 2; after median around 74 months, roughly 14 remained remitted and roughly twelve progressed. Study-wide results and limits: Public clonotypes were rare and shrank or held steady on treatment.

For this clone: Its antigen remains unidentified. One junction end does not reproduce the germline sequence, and a read error may be involved.

This CDR3 is 15 amino acids long. The V gene's germline CDR1 is MGHRA and CDR2 YSYEKL. Depth targeted 1 in 200,000 to 1 in 1 million T cells, averaging approximately 10x coverage per clonotype. Measured with immunoSEQ multiplex PCR; TCRdb has only the in-frame clones, and not every one. This table has around 330,000 clones, 67% appearing once. The chain employs TRBV4-1 and TRBJ2-5; 9 bases line up with TRBD1. The sequenced sample was PBMCs, obtained after 36 months of ibrutinib treatment. This receptor was identified in a human donor with chronic lymphocytic leukemia. In DNA form, the CDR3 reads TGCGCCAGCAGTCAAGATCCGGGACAGGGACTCACCCAGTACTTC. Translated, it gives CASSQDPGQGLTQYF.